These 6 T cell receptor beta chains originate from one sample sequenced in a study of a mutant IDH1 vaccine in newly diagnosed glioma. The antigens these receptors bind are not known. The assay was immunoSEQ multiplex PCR, and TCRdb's table has in-frame clones only and misses some. The table records around 31,000 clones, roughly 50% of them present only once. Described time point: week 5, during vaccination. Every single dose of the vaccine, 300 ug of mutant IDH1 20-mer peptide, came with topical imiquimod. Sequenced here: PBMCs, sampled from a glioma patient whose treatment included an IDH1 peptide vaccine. The source of these receptors is a young woman with glioma.

This chain joins TRBV7-8 and TRBJ1-1; tentative D call: TRBD1 (6 bases). The germline V gene encodes CDR1 SGHVS and CDR2 FQNEAQ. The CDR3 consists of 14 residues. Trimming shortened V by 5 bases and J by 2 bases, and 12 bases separated the two germline ends. CDR3 nucleotide sequence: TGTGCCAGCAGCGGGGGAGGGGGTAACACTGAAGCTTTCTTT. Translating it yields CASSGGGGNTEAFF.

The chain is built from TRBV29-1 and TRBJ2-7; 9 positions match TRBD1. V lost 7 bases, J lost 5 bases, and 12 bases stayed unmatched. CDR1 is SQVTM and CDR2 is ANQGSEA in the germline V gene. CDR3 length: 14 residues. The CDR3 DNA sequence: TGCAGCGCGGCTTCGGGACAGGGTGTTCACGAGCAGTACTTC. Protein: CSAASGQGVHEQYF.

This chain connects TRBV7-9 to TRBJ1-1; D not resolved. Germline loops: CDR1 SEHNR, CDR2 FQNEAQ (reference sequence). The V end lost 1 base, the J end lost 0 bases, and 3 bases lay between the germline ends. The CDR3 runs to 13 residues. CDR3 loop: CASSLVLNTEAFF. Written as DNA, the CDR3 is TGTGCCAGCAGCTTAGTTTTGAACACTGAAGCTTTCTTT.

This clone was seen only a few times. V usage is TRBV2 and J usage is TRBJ1-1; D not resolved. Germline V gene sequence: CDR1 SNHLY, CDR2 FYNNEI. The CDR3 is 13 amino acids. The V end was cut by 8 bases, the J end by 4 bases, with 14 bases between. CDR3 sequence: CASFTKRGTEAFF. CDR3 coding DNA: TGTGCCAGCTTTACTAAGCGGGGCACTGAAGCTTTCTTT.

This chain uses TRBV2 with TRBJ2-1; D ambiguous. V lost 8 bases to trimming and J lost 14 bases, with 16 bases between them. The CDR3 contains 11 residues. Germline CDR1 reads SNHLY; CDR2 reads FYNNEI. The chain's CDR3 is CASEGKTHEFF. The CDR3 region has the DNA TGTGCCAGCGAAGGAAAGACCCATGAGTTCTTC.

V and J are TRBV28 and TRBJ1-3; the D is unclear. CDR1 and CDR2 (germline): MDHEN, SYDVKM. The germline V and J ends were trimmed by 6 bases and 0 bases, with 9 bases remaining between them. The CDR3 runs to 14 residues. The DNA of the CDR3 is TGTGCCAGCAGCCAAAGAGGCTCTGGAAACACCATATATTTT. Its protein is CASSQRGSGNTIYF.